The rows below give T cell receptor beta chains drawn from one sample of a study of PD-1 blockade in classical Hodgkin lymphoma. TCRdb's copy holds only in-frame clones and misses some; the assay was immunoSEQ multiplex PCR. The profile shows some 100,000 clones, roughly 91% of them singletons. Sequencing used peripheral blood mononuclear cells (PBMCs), obtained before the second cycle of nivolumab. Receptors were obtained from a human donor with classical Hodgkin lymphoma. CDR3s include the opening cysteine and the closing phenylalanine or tryptophan. Fields, in order: V gene, D gene, J gene, clone size, CDR3 DNA, CDR3 protein. A D gene is named only where the DNA matches it firmly. Not all rows give a size; the values are once, few, many and, for expanded clones, a class.

TRBV6-4	TRBD2	TRBJ2-1	NA	TGTGCCAGCAGTGATCTGGGCCTAGCGGGTCCCAATGAGCAGTTCTTC	CASSDLGLAGPNEQFF
TRBV6-1	TRBD1	TRBJ1-2	NA	TGTGCCAGCACTGGGACAGGGTACTATGGCTACACCTTC	CASTGTGYYGYTF
TRBV19	NA	TRBJ2-3	NA	TGTGCCAGTAGTAACAGCTTAGTCACAGATACGCAGTATTTT	CASSNSLVTDTQYF
TRBV12-1	NA	TRBJ2-7	once	TGTGCCAGCAGCTTTGTGTCTAGCGGGGGCCGATACTACGAGCAGTACTTC	CASSFVSSGGRYYEQYF
TRBV30	TRBD2	TRBJ2-5	NA	TGTGCCTGGAGTGTGTGGTCTAGCGGGGGGGAAATACAAGAGACCCAGTACTTC	CAWSVWSSGGEIQETQYF
TRBV9	NA	TRBJ1-1	NA	TGTGCCAGCAGCGTAGCACAGAACACTGAAGCTTTCTTT	CASSVAQNTEAFF
TRBV29-1	NA	TRBJ2-3	NA	TGCAGCGTTGAAAGGGGGGCGGAGGGGCCAGATACGCAGTATTTT	CSVERGAEGPDTQYF
TRBV19	TRBD1	TRBJ1-1	NA	TGTGCCAGTAGTATAACAGGGGGCATCTTCATGAACACTGAAGCTTTCTTT	CASSITGGIFMNTEAFF
TRBV29-1	NA	TRBJ2-5	NA	TGCAGCGTCCGGGACGGGGTCGAGACCCAGTACTTC	CSVRDGVETQYF
TRBV9	TRBD1	TRBJ1-3	NA	TGTGCCAGCAGCCCAACCGGACAGGGATTTTTTAACACCATATATTTT	CASSPTGQGFFNTIYF
TRBV4-1	NA	TRBJ2-7	NA	TGCGCCAGCAGCCAGGACGCTCTCGGACAGAAAGAGGAGCAGTACTTC	CASSQDALGQKEEQYF
TRBV7-2	NA	TRBJ2-5	NA	TGTGCCAGCAGCATTAAAGAGACCCAGTACTTC	CASSIKETQYF
TRBV6-1	NA	TRBJ2-5	NA	TGTGCCAGCAGGGAGGTGGCGCAAGAGACCCAGTACTTC	CASREVAQETQYF
TRBV19	NA	TRBJ1-3	NA	TGTGCCAGTATGCGAAGGGCCTCTAGCTCTGGAAACACCATATATTTT	CASMRRASSSGNTIYF
TRBV7-9	TRBD1	TRBJ1-4	NA	TGTGCCAGCAGCTTGGTAGGGGGCAGGGAAAAACTGTTTTTT	CASSLVGGREKLFF
TRBV7-2	NA	TRBJ1-2	NA	TGTGCCAGCAGCTTAGGGCAGGTGTTCTATGGCTACACCTTC	CASSLGQVFYGYTF
TRBV5-6	NA	TRBJ2-3	NA	TGTGCCAGCAGCTCGGGGTGGGCAGATACGCAGTATTTT	CASSSGWADTQYF
TRBV28	NA	TRBJ1-1	NA	TGTGCCAGCAGTTTAAACAGAAACACTGAAGCTTTCTTT	CASSLNRNTEAFF
TRBV6-5	NA	TRBJ1-6	NA	TGTGCCAGCAGTTACTCCCAGGGACCCCTCCACTTT	CASSYSQGPLHF
TRBV20-1	NA	TRBJ2-3	NA	TGCAGTGCCAGGGGAACTAATACGCAGTATTTT	CSARGTNTQYF
TRBV11-3	NA	TRBJ2-7	NA	TGTGCCAGCAGCTTAGGCCGGGGGGCCCGCGAGCAGTACTTC	CASSLGRGAREQYF
TRBV4-1	TRBD1	TRBJ1-2	NA	TGCGCCAGCAGCCAAGATCAGGGACAGAACTATGGCTACACCTTC	CASSQDQGQNYGYTF
TRBV5-1	NA	TRBJ2-5	NA	TGCGCCAGTACTAGCCAGGCTAGCCTGAAGACCCAGTACTTC	CASTSQASLKTQYF
TRBV6-6	NA	TRBJ1-6	once	TGTGCCAGCAGTTACACTGGGAGATCACCCCTCCACTTT	CASSYTGRSPLHF
TRBV5-4	NA	TRBJ1-4	NA	TGTGCCAGCAGCTTTTGGGGGGGCTCCGGGGAAAAACTGTTTTTT	CASSFWGGSGEKLFF
TRBV20-1	TRBD1	TRBJ1-2	few	TGCAGTGCAGGACAGGGGATTGGCTACACCTTC	CSAGQGIGYTF
TRBV19	NA	TRBJ1-2	NA	TGTGCCAGTAGGAAGCGAAACTATGGCTACACCTTC	CASRKRNYGYTF
TRBV19	NA	TRBJ2-7	few	TGTGCCAGTAATAATCAAGGATTTAACGGCGAGCAGTACTTC	CASNNQGFNGEQYF
TRBV29-1	TRBD1	TRBJ2-1	NA	TGCAGCGTTGAACCCCCGGGTGCCACAGGGGCAGTCTACAATGAGCAGTTCTTC	CSVEPPGATGAVYNEQFF
TRBV19	NA	TRBJ1-1	NA	TGTGCCAGTAGTAAAGGACAGTCGTTGAACACTGAAGCTTTCTTT	CASSKGQSLNTEAFF
TRBV27	TRBD1	TRBJ2-7	NA	TGTGCCAGCACCCGGGACAGTGTATCCTACGAGCAGTACTTC	CASTRDSVSYEQYF
TRBV5-5	NA	TRBJ2-3	NA	TGTGCCAGCAGCTGGACCGGGGGATACGGAGATACGCAGTATTTT	CASSWTGGYGDTQYF
TRBV13	NA	TRBJ2-1	NA	TGTGCCAGCATTTCCAGGGGAGGGGGCAATGAGCAGTTCTTC	CASISRGGGNEQFF
TRBV7-2	NA	TRBJ2-5	NA	TGTGCCAGCAGCCCGCTGGTTGGCGGGCAAGAGACCCAGTACTTC	CASSPLVGGQETQYF
TRBV11-3	NA	TRBJ2-6	NA	TGTGCCAGCAGCCCCGGCATTTCCGGGGCCAACGTCCTGACTTTC	CASSPGISGANVLTF
TRBV19	NA	TRBJ1-5	NA	TGTGCCAGTAGAGAGGGGCATTATAGCAATCAGCCCCAGCATTTT	CASREGHYSNQPQHF
TRBV6-5	NA	TRBJ2-7	NA	TGTGCCAGCAGTTACCGGGCTGCAGCTTACGAGCAGTACTTC	CASSYRAAAYEQYF
TRBV30	NA	TRBJ1-2	NA	TGTGCCTGGATAGTAGGGACGGCCTCTGGCTACACCTTC	CAWIVGTASGYTF
TRBV9	NA	TRBJ2-1	NA	TGTGCCAGCAGCGTAGGTCTCCAGTACAATGAGCAGTTCTTC	CASSVGLQYNEQFF
TRBV5-1	NA	TRBJ2-1	NA	TGCGCCAGCAGGGAAGTGATCAAGTATGAGCAGTTCTTC	CASREVIKYEQFF
TRBV30	TRBD2	TRBJ2-3	NA	TGTGCCTGGAGCTCCCTCGGGGGGGGGCAGGGAGATACGCAGTATTTT	CAWSSLGGGQGDTQYF
TRBV7-9	NA	TRBJ2-1	NA	TGTGCCAGCAGCTTTCAACTAGTCCCGGACAGCTCCTACAATGAGCAGTTCTTC	CASSFQLVPDSSYNEQFF
TRBV6-5	NA	TRBJ2-7	NA	TGTGCCAGCAGTTACGGGGCGGGACAGAAAGAGCAGTACTTC	CASSYGAGQKEQYF
TRBV5-1	NA	TRBJ1-1	NA	TGCGCCAGCAGCTTGGAGGGCCTTACAGGGAGGCAAGCTTTCTTT	CASSLEGLTGRQAFF
TRBV6-5	NA	TRBJ1-2	NA	TGTGCCAGCAGTTACGGTCAGGGGAACTATGGCTACACCTTC	CASSYGQGNYGYTF
TRBV19	TRBD1	TRBJ1-6	NA	TGTGCCACCACGGACAGGTTAACTTCACCCCTCCACTTT	CATTDRLTSPLHF
TRBV28	TRBD1	TRBJ2-2	NA	TGTGCCAGCAGTTTTGTGTGGGGACAGACGAACACCGGGGAGCTGTTTTTT	CASSFVWGQTNTGELFF
TRBV5-1	TRBD2	TRBJ2-1	NA	TGCGCCAGTAGACTAGCGGAGTATGAGCAGTTCTTC	CASRLAEYEQFF
TRBV7-2	NA	TRBJ2-1	NA	TGTGCCAGCAGCCCCCAGGCCGGGTCAATGGAGCAGTTCTTC	CASSPQAGSMEQFF
TRBV4-3	NA	TRBJ2-7	once	TGCGCCAGCAGCCAAGATCCCGCCATCGCCTACGAGCAGTACTTC	CASSQDPAIAYEQYF
TRBV7-9	TRBD1	TRBJ1-4	NA	TGTGCCAGCAGCTTACGGACAGGGGAAAAAGATGAAAAACTGTTTTTT	CASSLRTGEKDEKLFF
TRBV30	TRBD1	TRBJ1-4	NA	TGTGCCTGGAGCATCGGACAGGCAAATGAAAAACTGTTTTTT	CAWSIGQANEKLFF
TRBV7-2	NA	TRBJ1-2	NA	TGTGCCAGCAGCTTTCCCATCGGTCCCTACACCTTC	CASSFPIGPYTF
TRBV7-9	NA	TRBJ1-6	NA	TGTGCCAGCAGCCTTTACCCGAGCTCCTATAATTCACCCCTCCACTTT	CASSLYPSSYNSPLHF
TRBV2	TRBD1	TRBJ1-2	NA	TGTGCCAGCAGCGGACAGGGGATCTATGGCTACACCTTC	CASSGQGIYGYTF
TRBV19	TRBD1	TRBJ2-1	NA	TGTGCCAGTAGTATTGAACAGGGGGATGGGCAGTTCTTC	CASSIEQGDGQFF
TRBV5-1	TRBD1	TRBJ2-7	few	TGCGCCAGCAGCTGGACAGGGGAGAGCGAGCAGTACTTC	CASSWTGESEQYF